The rows below give T cell receptor beta chains drawn from one sample of a study of shared clonotypes between healthy human individuals. TCRdb's copy holds only in-frame clones and misses some; the assay was immunoSEQ multiplex PCR. The top ten hold about 0.057% of the sample, which has roughly 650,000 clones, 97% seen once. Sequencing input: naive CD4+ T cells sorted from blood. The origin of the receptors is a woman in her twenties or thirties in good health. Both conserved end residues are part of each CDR3. D genes are given only for firm matches. Where a row states a size, it is once, few, many or the class of an expanded clone; other rows omit it.

d_call: TRBD1
clone_size: once
j_call: TRBJ1-2
v_call: TRBV27
cdr3_aa: CASSSGGGYTF
cdr3_nt: TGTGCCAGCAGTTCAGGGGGCGGCTACACCTTC

d_call: TRBD2
clone_size: NA
j_call: TRBJ2-7
v_call: TRBV28
cdr3_aa: CASSFAGGGLAGVHYEQYF
cdr3_nt: TGTGCCAGCAGTTTCGCAGGAGGGGGACTAGCGGGAGTCCACTACGAGCAGTACTTC

d_call: NA
clone_size: NA
j_call: TRBJ1-1
v_call: TRBV9
cdr3_aa: CASSGQGFDTEAFF
cdr3_nt: TGTGCCAGCAGCGGTCAGGGCTTTGACACTGAAGCTTTCTTT

d_call: NA
clone_size: NA
j_call: TRBJ2-1
v_call: TRBV18
cdr3_aa: CASSPPGIVDEQFF
cdr3_nt: TGTGCCAGCTCACCACCGGGGATAGTGGATGAGCAGTTCTTC

d_call: NA
clone_size: once
j_call: TRBJ2-7
v_call: TRBV6-5
cdr3_aa: CASSYSGLAYEQYF
cdr3_nt: TGTGCCAGCAGTTACTCGGGACTTGCCTACGAGCAGTACTTC

d_call: TRBD2
clone_size: NA
j_call: TRBJ2-1
v_call: TRBV9
cdr3_aa: CASSVTGLATIGNEQFF
cdr3_nt: TGTGCCAGCAGCGTAACGGGACTAGCGACAATCGGCAATGAGCAGTTCTTC

d_call: TRBD1
clone_size: NA
j_call: TRBJ2-7
v_call: TRBV16
cdr3_aa: CASAKPGQLAEQYF
cdr3_nt: TGTGCCAGCGCAAAACCGGGACAGCTGGCCGAGCAGTACTTC

d_call: TRBD2
clone_size: once
j_call: TRBJ2-3
v_call: TRBV5-1
cdr3_aa: CASSSGLAGGIGPDTQYF
cdr3_nt: TGCGCCAGCAGCTCAGGACTAGCGGGAGGGATCGGCCCAGATACGCAGTATTTT

d_call: NA
clone_size: NA
j_call: TRBJ2-7
v_call: TRBV7-9
cdr3_aa: CASSPPGRIDYEQYF
cdr3_nt: TGTGCCAGCAGCCCTCCGGGCAGGATAGACTACGAGCAGTACTTC

d_call: TRBD2
clone_size: NA
j_call: TRBJ2-1
v_call: TRBV28
cdr3_aa: CASSLSGRTYNEQFF
cdr3_nt: TGTGCCAGCAGCCTTAGCGGGAGAACCTACAATGAGCAGTTCTTC

d_call: NA
clone_size: NA
j_call: TRBJ2-6
v_call: TRBV5-8
cdr3_aa: CASSQRQDSGANVLTF
cdr3_nt: TGTGCCAGCAGCCAACGACAGGACTCTGGGGCCAACGTCCTGACTTTC

d_call: NA
clone_size: NA
j_call: TRBJ2-7
v_call: TRBV5-3
cdr3_aa: CARSLGTNLYEQYF
cdr3_nt: TGTGCCAGAAGCTTGGGGACCAACCTCTACGAGCAGTACTTC

d_call: TRBD1
clone_size: NA
j_call: TRBJ2-7
v_call: TRBV14
cdr3_aa: CASSPGGRSYEQYF
cdr3_nt: TGTGCCAGCAGCCCAGGGGGAAGGTCCTACGAGCAGTACTTC

d_call: TRBD1
clone_size: NA
j_call: TRBJ1-1
v_call: TRBV7-2
cdr3_aa: CASSYPDRAVEAFF
cdr3_nt: TGTGCCAGCAGCTACCCCGACAGGGCGGTTGAAGCTTTCTTT

d_call: TRBD2
clone_size: NA
j_call: TRBJ2-7
v_call: TRBV5-1
cdr3_aa: CASSLGATSGRDEQYF
cdr3_nt: TGCGCCAGCAGCTTGGGGGCTACTAGCGGGAGAGACGAGCAGTACTTC

d_call: TRBD1
clone_size: NA
j_call: TRBJ1-1
v_call: TRBV11-2
cdr3_aa: CASSSGGRQGKLFTEAFF
cdr3_nt: TGTGCCAGCAGCTCCGGGGGAAGACAGGGGAAATTATTCACTGAAGCTTTCTTT

d_call: TRBD2
clone_size: NA
j_call: TRBJ2-1
v_call: TRBV7-9
cdr3_aa: CASSQTSGSFPYNEQFF
cdr3_nt: TGTGCCAGCAGCCAGACTAGCGGGAGTTTCCCCTACAATGAGCAGTTCTTC

d_call: NA
clone_size: NA
j_call: TRBJ1-5
v_call: TRBV21-1
cdr3_aa: CASSLRQEDSNQPQHF
cdr3_nt: TGTGCCAGCAGCCTCCGACAGGAGGATAGCAATCAGCCCCAGCATTTT

d_call: TRBD1
clone_size: NA
j_call: TRBJ2-3
v_call: TRBV30
cdr3_aa: CAWKRTGSKALTDTQYF
cdr3_nt: TGTGCCTGGAAAAGGACAGGGTCAAAGGCACTTACAGATACGCAGTATTTT

d_call: NA
clone_size: NA
j_call: TRBJ2-7
v_call: TRBV5-6
cdr3_aa: CASSLGQSPSYEQYF
cdr3_nt: TGTGCCAGCAGCTTGGGACAGTCCCCCTCCTACGAGCAGTACTTC

d_call: NA
clone_size: NA
j_call: TRBJ2-7
v_call: TRBV19
cdr3_aa: CASSIIGGTYEQYF
cdr3_nt: TGTGCCTCGAGTATTATTGGCGGAACCTACGAGCAGTACTTC

d_call: TRBD2
clone_size: NA
j_call: TRBJ2-1
v_call: TRBV5-1
cdr3_aa: CASSSGLAGLEGEQFF
cdr3_nt: TGCGCCAGCAGCTCAGGACTAGCGGGACTGGAGGGTGAGCAGTTCTTC

d_call: NA
clone_size: NA
j_call: TRBJ1-6
v_call: TRBV6-4
cdr3_aa: CASTFETFNSPLHF
cdr3_nt: TGTGCCAGCACTTTCGAGACTTTTAATTCACCCCTCCACTTT

d_call: TRBD1
clone_size: NA
j_call: TRBJ1-2
v_call: TRBV7-3
cdr3_aa: CASSPGTGPYGYTF
cdr3_nt: TGTGCCAGCAGCCCCGGGACAGGGCCCTATGGCTACACCTTC

d_call: NA
clone_size: NA
j_call: TRBJ2-7
v_call: TRBV28
cdr3_aa: CASSLWPESSEQYF
cdr3_nt: TGTGCCAGCAGTTTATGGCCCGAGTCCTCCGAGCAGTACTTC

d_call: TRBD1
clone_size: NA
j_call: TRBJ2-6
v_call: TRBV18
cdr3_aa: CASSLEGAVFGANVLTF
cdr3_nt: TGTGCCAGCTCACTCGAGGGGGCGGTCTTTGGGGCCAACGTCCTGACTTTC

d_call: NA
clone_size: NA
j_call: TRBJ2-7
v_call: TRBV5-1
cdr3_aa: CASSPQLGGFYEQYF
cdr3_nt: TGCGCCAGCAGCCCCCAACTAGGGGGATTCTACGAGCAGTACTTC

d_call: TRBD1
clone_size: NA
j_call: TRBJ2-2
v_call: TRBV9
cdr3_aa: CASSVKGGKNTGELFF
cdr3_nt: TGTGCCAGCAGCGTAAAAGGGGGCAAGAACACCGGGGAGCTGTTTTTT

d_call: NA
clone_size: NA
j_call: TRBJ2-1
v_call: TRBV19
cdr3_aa: CASSKTSPANEQFF
cdr3_nt: TGTGCCAGTAGTAAGACTTCCCCGGCGAACGAGCAGTTCTTC

d_call: NA
clone_size: once
j_call: TRBJ1-4
v_call: TRBV7-2
cdr3_aa: CASSLLNTGQTSGKLFF
cdr3_nt: TGTGCCAGCAGCTTACTAAATACAGGGCAGACGTCGGGAAAACTGTTTTTT

d_call: TRBD2
clone_size: NA
j_call: TRBJ2-7
v_call: TRBV7-9
cdr3_aa: CASSFSMRGLAGEQYF
cdr3_nt: TGTGCCAGCAGCTTCTCGATGAGAGGACTAGCGGGCGAGCAGTACTTC

d_call: TRBD2
clone_size: NA
j_call: TRBJ2-3
v_call: TRBV11-2
cdr3_aa: CASSLAPSGSTDTQYF
cdr3_nt: TGTGCCAGCAGCTTAGCCCCTAGCGGGAGCACAGATACGCAGTATTTT

d_call: TRBD2
clone_size: NA
j_call: TRBJ2-1
v_call: TRBV28
cdr3_aa: CASTPRLGLAGDVSFYNEQFF
cdr3_nt: TGTGCCAGCACCCCGAGATTAGGACTAGCGGGAGATGTAAGCTTCTACAATGAGCAGTTCTTC

d_call: NA
clone_size: NA
j_call: TRBJ2-5
v_call: TRBV30
cdr3_aa: CACPGTGGQETQYF
cdr3_nt: TGTGCCTGCCCCGGGACGGGCGGACAAGAGACCCAGTACTTC

d_call: NA
clone_size: NA
j_call: TRBJ1-1
v_call: TRBV5-6
cdr3_aa: CASSPGFNTEAFF
cdr3_nt: TGTGCCAGCAGCCCAGGGTTTAACACTGAAGCTTTCTTT

d_call: NA
clone_size: once
j_call: TRBJ2-1
v_call: TRBV10-2
cdr3_aa: CASSHGRSGWLNEQFF
cdr3_nt: TGCGCCAGCAGCCACGGACGCTCCGGATGGCTAAATGAGCAGTTCTTC

d_call: NA
clone_size: NA
j_call: TRBJ2-6
v_call: TRBV4-1
cdr3_aa: CASSQPGRAHSGANVLTF
cdr3_nt: TGCGCCAGCAGCCAACCCGGCAGGGCACACTCTGGGGCCAACGTCCTGACTTTC

d_call: NA
clone_size: NA
j_call: TRBJ2-1
v_call: TRBV11-2
cdr3_aa: CASSTPRRGGKRQFF
cdr3_nt: TGTGCCAGCAGCACTCCTCGTCGAGGCGGGAAGAGGCAGTTCTTC

d_call: TRBD2
clone_size: NA
j_call: TRBJ2-7
v_call: TRBV28
cdr3_aa: CATHSPGGAAYEQYF
cdr3_nt: TGTGCCACCCACTCCCCGGGGGGAGCCGCCTACGAGCAGTACTTC

d_call: NA
clone_size: NA
j_call: TRBJ2-2
v_call: TRBV5-4
cdr3_aa: CASSSENTGELFF
cdr3_nt: TGTGCCAGCTCCAGCGAGAACACCGGGGAGCTGTTTTTT

d_call: NA
clone_size: NA
j_call: TRBJ1-3
v_call: TRBV20-1
cdr3_aa: CSAFTGGTIYF
cdr3_nt: TGCAGTGCTTTCACAGGCGGCACCATATATTTT

d_call: TRBD2
clone_size: once
j_call: TRBJ2-7
v_call: TRBV6-6
cdr3_aa: CASNAGLAGYEQYF
cdr3_nt: TGTGCCAGCAACGCGGGACTAGCGGGATACGAGCAGTACTTC